A single sample is the source of the 9 T cell receptor beta chains below, sequenced in a study of tumor-infiltrating lymphocytes in oesophageal squamous cell carcinoma. Each CDR3 protein gets one entry after TCRdb re-called the PCR reads with MiXCR. In the table there are around 18,000 distinct CDR3 sequences, around 44% of which are singletons. The sequencing sample was made of esophageal tumor tissue. These receptors were taken from a male donor with esophageal squamous cell carcinoma.

This clonotype was picked up one time. Without the conserved terminal phenylalanine or tryptophan, this CDR3 likely stems from a read error. The limits of the CDR3 on the DNA are not certain, so only TCRdb's listed CDR3 is given. The chain joins TRBV27 to TRBJ2-3. CDR1 MNHEY and CDR2 SMNVEV come from the germline V gene (reference sequence). A total of 16 residues make up the CDR3, ends included. The CDR3 spells CASSSGSAAYEQYFGN.

The V call is TRBV7-8, the J call TRBJ2-7, with 7 bases identical to TRBD1. The junction had 8 bases not matched to a gene; V was cut back by 5 bases and J by 1 base. There are 15 residues in the CDR3. Germline V gene data show CDR1 as SGHVS and CDR2 as FQNEAQ. The CDR3 sequence is CASSPRTGNSYEQYF. DNA of the CDR3: TGTGCCAGCAGCCCTAGGACAGGAAATTCCTACGAGCAGTACTTC.

The CDR3 DNA sequence: TGTGCCAGCAGCCAAAACGGGAGAACAGATACGCAGTATTTT. Encoded protein: CASSQNGRTDTQYF. The V call is TRBV7-2, the J call TRBJ2-3, with D tentatively TRBD2 (6 bases). Germline CDR1 reads SGHTA; CDR2 reads FQGNSA. The V end lost 5 bases, the J end lost 3 bases, and 12 bases lay between the germline ends. This CDR3 has 14 amino acids.

The chain is built from TRBV7-3 and TRBJ2-1, with 9 bases identical to TRBD1. The assigned J gene may be wrong: the sequence end matches TRBJ2-7 better. Germline loops: CDR1 SGHTA, CDR2 FQGTGA. The CDR3 loop spans 16 amino acids. The CDR3 nucleotides read TGTGCCAGCAGCTTAACTACGGGACAGGGAGGCTACGAGCAGTACTTC. Its protein product is CASSLTTGQGGYEQYF.

This chain links TRBV7-3 with TRBJ1-1; D remains unclear. The DNA end is a closer match to TRBJ2-7, so the J assignment may be wrong. The germline CDR1 and CDR2 sequences are SGHTA and FQGTGA. There are 13 residues in the CDR3. This chain's CDR3 is CASSFLPLGEQYF. In DNA form, the CDR3 reads TGTGCCAGCAGCTTCCTTCCGCTCGGCGAGCAGTACTTC.

Remarks on this clonotype: The CDR3 carries no conserved terminal phenylalanine or tryptophan, so it likely arises from a read error. Because the CDR3's place on the DNA is in doubt, the DNA is left out and the CDR3 is given as listed by TCRdb. The chain employs TRBV11-2 and TRBJ2-1; TRBD2, as called in the table, went unchecked against the DNA. The CDR3 contains 16 residues when both ends are counted. From germline, CDR1 is SGHAT and CDR2 FQNNGV. The CDR3 spells CASSLSGAGPGYTFGS.

This clonotype is medium-sized within its sample. The chain is built from TRBV6-1 and TRBJ2-4; unclear D gene. The CDR3 is made up of 16 amino acids. CDR1 and CDR2 from the germline V gene are MNHNS and SASEGT. Trimming shortened V by 2 bases and J by 0 bases, and 11 bases separated the two germline ends. This chain's CDR3 is CASSEKVTLAKNIQYF. DNA for the CDR3: TGTGCCAGCAGTGAAAAAGTGACCCTAGCCAAAAACATTCAGTACTTC.

This clonotype showed up just a few times. This rearrangement joins TRBV7-9 to TRBJ2-1, with unresolved D. The V and J ends lost 7 bases and 4 bases respectively, with 11 bases between them. The CDR3 consists of 13 residues. Germline-derived CDR1 and CDR2 are SEHNR and FQNEAQ (reference sequence). CDR3 residues: CASTEPHYNEQFF. The CDR3 nucleotides are TGTGCCAGCACCGAACCCCATTACAATGAGCAGTTCTTC.

At least ten counts were recorded for this clonotype. The conserved phenylalanine or tryptophan is not found at the CDR3 terminus, so this likely reflects a read error. The limits of the CDR3 on the DNA are not certain, so only TCRdb's listed CDR3 is given. This chain links TRBV7-6 with TRBJ1-1; the D call TRBD1 from the table was never checked on the DNA. The CDR3 spans 18 residues, counting both ends. Germline V gene sequence: CDR1 SGHVS, CDR2 FNYEAQ. This chain's CDR3 is CASSLIWARDVRPSTSGQ.